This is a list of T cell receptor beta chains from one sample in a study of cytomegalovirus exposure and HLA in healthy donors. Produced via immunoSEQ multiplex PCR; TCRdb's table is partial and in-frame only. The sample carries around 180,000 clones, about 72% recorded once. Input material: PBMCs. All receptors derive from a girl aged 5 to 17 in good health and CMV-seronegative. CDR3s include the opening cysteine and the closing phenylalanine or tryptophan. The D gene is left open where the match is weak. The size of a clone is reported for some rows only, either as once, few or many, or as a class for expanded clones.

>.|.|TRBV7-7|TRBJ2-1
TGTGCTAGCAGCTCAGCAGGGGAGGATGAGCAGTTCTTC
CASSSAGEDEQFF
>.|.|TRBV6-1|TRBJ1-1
TGTGCCAGCAGTGAACGAGGTGGAACTTTCTTT
CASSERGGTFF
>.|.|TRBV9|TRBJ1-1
TGTGCCAGCAGCCCACCCGCCCGCGGCCCGGGCACTGAAGCTTTCTTT
CASSPPARGPGTEAFF
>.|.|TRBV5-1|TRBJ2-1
TGCGCCAGCAGCCCGATACCGGGAGACAATGAGCAGTTCTTC
CASSPIPGDNEQFF
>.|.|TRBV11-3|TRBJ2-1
TGTGCCAGCAGCCAAAGAGGGAATGAGCAGTTCTTC
CASSQRGNEQFF
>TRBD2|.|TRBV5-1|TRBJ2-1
TGCGCCAGCAGCTTAACTCCTCTTCCGGGACTAGCATACAATGAGCAGTTCTTC
CASSLTPLPGLAYNEQFF
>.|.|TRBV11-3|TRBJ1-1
TGTGCCAGCAGCGGAGGGGACGAAGCTTTCTTT
CASSGGDEAFF
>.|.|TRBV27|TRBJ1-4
TGTGCCAGCAGTCAGCAGGGTTTTAAAGAAAAACTGTTTTTT
CASSQQGFKEKLFF
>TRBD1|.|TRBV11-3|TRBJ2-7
TGTGCCAGCAGCCGAGGGGGCACTTCCTACGAGCAGTACTTC
CASSRGGTSYEQYF
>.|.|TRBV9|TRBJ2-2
TGTGCCAGCAGCCCCTACCGAGCGAACACCGGGGAGCTGTTTTTT
CASSPYRANTGELFF
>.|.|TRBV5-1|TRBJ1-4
TGCGCCAGCAGCTTTGGACAGTTTAATGAAAAACTGTTTTTT
CASSFGQFNEKLFF
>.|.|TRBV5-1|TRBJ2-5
TGCGCCAGCAGCTCAGGGGGGCAGGGAGAGACCCAGTACTTC
CASSSGGQGETQYF
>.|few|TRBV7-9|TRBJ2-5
TGTGCCAGCAGCTTTCGCGGGCAAGAGACCCAGTACTTC
CASSFRGQETQYF
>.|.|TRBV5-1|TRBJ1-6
TGCGCCAGCAGCTTGGTTTCGCGGGCTAGCCTTTCACCCCTCCACTTT
CASSLVSRASLSPLHF
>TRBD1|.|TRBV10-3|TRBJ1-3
TGTGCCATCGGGACAGGGGCCAGTAAATCCTCTGGAAACACCATATATTTT
CAIGTGASKSSGNTIYF
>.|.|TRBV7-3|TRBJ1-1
TGTGCCAGCAGCCCCCAGGATATCACTGAAGCTTTCTTT
CASSPQDITEAFF
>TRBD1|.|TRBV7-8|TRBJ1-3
TGTGCCAGCAGCTTGACAGGGGGTGGAAACACCATATATTTT
CASSLTGGGNTIYF
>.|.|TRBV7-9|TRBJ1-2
TGTGCCAGCAGCTTAAACCCACAGGGTGGCTATGGCTACACCTTC
CASSLNPQGGYGYTF
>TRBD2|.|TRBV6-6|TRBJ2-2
TGTGCCAGCAATCGCGGGGGGGCAAAGACCGGGGAGCTGTTTTTT
CASNRGGAKTGELFF
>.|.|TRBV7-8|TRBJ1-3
TGTGCCAGCAGCTCGGGGTTCTCTGGAAACACCATATATTTT
CASSSGFSGNTIYF
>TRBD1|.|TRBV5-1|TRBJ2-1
TGCGCCAGCAGCTTGCGGGACAGGGGTTTCGATGAGCAGTTCTTC
CASSLRDRGFDEQFF
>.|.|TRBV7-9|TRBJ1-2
TGTGCCAGCAGCTTAGACCCCTCGGGGAGGCAGAAAAACTATGGCTACACCTTC
CASSLDPSGRQKNYGYTF
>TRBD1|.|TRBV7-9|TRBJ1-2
TGTGCCAGCGGGACAGGGGGCGCGGGCTACACCTTC
CASGTGGAGYTF
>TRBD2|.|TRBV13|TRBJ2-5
TGTGCCAGCAGCTTTGAAATTCTAGCGGGTGAGGGGGAGACCCAGTACTTC
CASSFEILAGEGETQYF
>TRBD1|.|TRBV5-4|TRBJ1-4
TGTGCCAGCAGCCGGACAGGGTTGGGCGAAAAACTGTTTTTT
CASSRTGLGEKLFF
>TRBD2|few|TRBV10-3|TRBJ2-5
TGTGCCATCAGTGGGGAGGGCGGAGCGCGGGAGACCCAGTACTTC
CAISGEGGARETQYF
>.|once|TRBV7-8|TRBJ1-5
TGTGCCAGCAGCCGCGACAGGTATCGACAGCCCCAGCATTTT
CASSRDRYRQPQHF
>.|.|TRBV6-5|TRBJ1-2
TGTGCCAGCAGCTACCGGGGTTTCTCAGACGGTGGCTACACCTTC
CASSYRGFSDGGYTF
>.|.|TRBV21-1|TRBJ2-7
TGTGCCAGCAGCCGACGGGACAGAATTCCCTACGAGCAGTACTTC
CASSRRDRIPYEQYF
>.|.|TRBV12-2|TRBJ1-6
TGTGCAAGTCGCTTGGGGGGGGACAGGGCGTTTAGCTCCTATAATTCACCCCTCCACTTT
CASRLGGDRAFSSYNSPLHF
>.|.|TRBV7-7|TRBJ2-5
TGTGCTAGCAGCGAAGGACACCGACTAGAGACCCAGTACTTC
CASSEGHRLETQYF
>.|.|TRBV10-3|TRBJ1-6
TGTGCCATCAGGGGGGAGGGCAATAATTCACCCCTCCACTTT
CAIRGEGNNSPLHF
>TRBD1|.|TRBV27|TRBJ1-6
TGTGCCAGCAGTGTACAGGGGGCGGGAAATTCACCCCTCCACTTT
CASSVQGAGNSPLHF
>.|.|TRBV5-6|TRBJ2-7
TGTGCCAGCAGCCAGGGGTACGAGCAGTACTTC
CASSQGYEQYF
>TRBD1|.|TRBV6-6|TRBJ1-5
TGTGCCAGCAGCTTAACAGGGGTAAGCAATCAGCCCCAGCATTTT
CASSLTGVSNQPQHF
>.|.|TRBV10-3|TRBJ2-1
TGTGCCATCAGTGAAGGGCAGGGATACAATGAGCAGTTCTTC
CAISEGQGYNEQFF
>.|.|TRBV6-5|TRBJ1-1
TGTGCCAGCAGTCGAACAGGGTCGAACACTGAAGCTTTCTTT
CASSRTGSNTEAFF
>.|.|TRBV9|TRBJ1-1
TGTGCCAGCAGCGGGCGGGGCGGTGAAGCTTTCTTT
CASSGRGGEAFF
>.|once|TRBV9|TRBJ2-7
TGTGCCAGCAGCGCAGGGGAGGGGTACGTCTACGAGCAGTACTTC
CASSAGEGYVYEQYF
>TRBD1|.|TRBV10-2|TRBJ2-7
TGCGCCAGCGGCCGGACAGGGGGGAACGAGCAGTACTTC
CASGRTGGNEQYF
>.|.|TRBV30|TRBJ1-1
TGTGCCTGGATCGTGAGGGCAAGGGTTATGAACACTGAAGCTTTCTTT
CAWIVRARVMNTEAFF
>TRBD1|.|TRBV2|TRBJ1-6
TGTGCCAGCAGTGAAGGTGGGACAGAGAATTCACCCCTCCACTTT
CASSEGGTENSPLHF